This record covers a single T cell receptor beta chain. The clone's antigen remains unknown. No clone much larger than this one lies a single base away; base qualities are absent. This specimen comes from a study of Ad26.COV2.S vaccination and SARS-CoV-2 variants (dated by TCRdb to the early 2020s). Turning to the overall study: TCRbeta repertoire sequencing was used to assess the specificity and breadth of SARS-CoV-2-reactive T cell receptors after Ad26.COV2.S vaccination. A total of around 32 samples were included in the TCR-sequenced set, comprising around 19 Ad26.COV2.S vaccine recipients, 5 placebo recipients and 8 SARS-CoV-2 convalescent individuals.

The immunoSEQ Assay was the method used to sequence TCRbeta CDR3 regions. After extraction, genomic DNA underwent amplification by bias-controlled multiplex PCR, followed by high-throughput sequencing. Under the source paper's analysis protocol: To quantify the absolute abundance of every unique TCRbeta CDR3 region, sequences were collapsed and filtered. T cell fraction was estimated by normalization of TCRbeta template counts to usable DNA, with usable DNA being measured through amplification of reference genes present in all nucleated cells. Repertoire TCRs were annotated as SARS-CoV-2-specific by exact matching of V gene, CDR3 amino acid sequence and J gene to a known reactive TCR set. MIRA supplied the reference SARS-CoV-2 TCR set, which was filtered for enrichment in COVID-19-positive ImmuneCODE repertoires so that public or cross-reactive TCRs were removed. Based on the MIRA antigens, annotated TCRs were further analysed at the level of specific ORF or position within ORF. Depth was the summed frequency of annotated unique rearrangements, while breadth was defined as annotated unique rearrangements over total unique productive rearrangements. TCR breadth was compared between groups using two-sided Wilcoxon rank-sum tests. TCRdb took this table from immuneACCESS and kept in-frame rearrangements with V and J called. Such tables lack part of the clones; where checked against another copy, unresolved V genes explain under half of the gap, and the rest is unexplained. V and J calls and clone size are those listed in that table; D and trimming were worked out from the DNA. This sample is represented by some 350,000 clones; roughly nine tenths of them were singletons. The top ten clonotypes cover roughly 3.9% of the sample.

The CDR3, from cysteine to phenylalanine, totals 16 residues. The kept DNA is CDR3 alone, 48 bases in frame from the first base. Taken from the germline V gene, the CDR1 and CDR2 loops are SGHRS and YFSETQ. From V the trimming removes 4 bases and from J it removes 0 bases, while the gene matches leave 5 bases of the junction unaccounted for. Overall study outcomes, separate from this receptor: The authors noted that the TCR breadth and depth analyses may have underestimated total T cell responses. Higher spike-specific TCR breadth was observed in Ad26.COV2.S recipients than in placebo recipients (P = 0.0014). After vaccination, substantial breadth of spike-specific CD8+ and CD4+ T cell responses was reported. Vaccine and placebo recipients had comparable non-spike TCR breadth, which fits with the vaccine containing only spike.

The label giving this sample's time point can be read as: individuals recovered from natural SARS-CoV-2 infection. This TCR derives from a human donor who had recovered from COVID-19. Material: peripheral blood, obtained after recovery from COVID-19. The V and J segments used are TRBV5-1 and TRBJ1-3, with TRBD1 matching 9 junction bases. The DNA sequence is TGCGCCAGCAGCGGGGGACAGGGCCTCTCTGGAAACACCATATATTTT. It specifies CASSGGQGLSGNTIYF.